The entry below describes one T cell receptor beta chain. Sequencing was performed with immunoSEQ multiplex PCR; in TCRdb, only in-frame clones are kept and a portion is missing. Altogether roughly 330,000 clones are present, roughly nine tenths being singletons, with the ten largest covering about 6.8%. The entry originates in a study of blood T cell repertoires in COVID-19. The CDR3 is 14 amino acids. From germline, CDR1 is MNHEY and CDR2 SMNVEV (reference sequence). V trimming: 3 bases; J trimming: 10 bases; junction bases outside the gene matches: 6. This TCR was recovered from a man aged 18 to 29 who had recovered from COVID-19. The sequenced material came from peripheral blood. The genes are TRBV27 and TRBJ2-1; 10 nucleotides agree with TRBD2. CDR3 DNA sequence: TGTGCCAGCAGTTTCTGGACTAGCGGTGGGGAGCAGTTCTTC. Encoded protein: CASSFWTSGGEQFF.